This TCR beta chain was sequenced during a study of blood T cells in healthy people across ages. The study's findings and limits: Without sorted subsets, naive and antigen-experienced compartments could not be conclusively compared.

Germline V lookup: CDR1 KGHSH, CDR2 LQKENI. This CDR3 region has 14 residues. V lost 3 bases and J 5 bases, leaving 14 bases between the germline ends. Those donating, healthy Caucasian individuals from Russia, were aged roughly 6 to 100. Sample-barcoded 5' priming and a J-beta primer mix drove a second PCR of about 6 to 11 cycles. Each CDR3 protein is one row after TCRdb ran MiXCR on the 5' RACE reads. Found here are roughly 930,000 distinct CDR3 sequences, about 44% of them singletons; the top ten hold around 15%. For this clonotype: The antigen is unknown.

J is TRBJ2-7 and V is TRBV18; D not certain. The sequencing sample was made of blood. The sequence was obtained from a man under 40 in good health. CDR3 bases: TGTGCCAGCTCACCGACCGCGCATATGGACGAGCAGTACTTC. Translating gives CASSPTAHMDEQYF.